A single T cell receptor (beta chain) is shown here with its context. This sample is part of a study of control samples from healthy donors and cancer patients. The table came from immunoSEQ multiplex PCR; TCRdb's copy has only in-frame clones and leaves some out. This table has roughly 88,000 clones, 91% appearing once. This TCR came from a woman under 40 in good health. Input material: blood.

This chain's CDR3 is CASSDRVNTEAFF. In DNA, the CDR3 is TGTGCCAGCAGTGACAGGGTGAACACTGAAGCTTTCTTT. The chain links TRBV6-4 to TRBJ1-1; D is unresolved. V was pared by 2 bases and J by 0 bases, with 4 bases between. CDR1 is MRHNA and CDR2 is SNTAGT in the germline V gene. The length of the CDR3 is 13 residues.